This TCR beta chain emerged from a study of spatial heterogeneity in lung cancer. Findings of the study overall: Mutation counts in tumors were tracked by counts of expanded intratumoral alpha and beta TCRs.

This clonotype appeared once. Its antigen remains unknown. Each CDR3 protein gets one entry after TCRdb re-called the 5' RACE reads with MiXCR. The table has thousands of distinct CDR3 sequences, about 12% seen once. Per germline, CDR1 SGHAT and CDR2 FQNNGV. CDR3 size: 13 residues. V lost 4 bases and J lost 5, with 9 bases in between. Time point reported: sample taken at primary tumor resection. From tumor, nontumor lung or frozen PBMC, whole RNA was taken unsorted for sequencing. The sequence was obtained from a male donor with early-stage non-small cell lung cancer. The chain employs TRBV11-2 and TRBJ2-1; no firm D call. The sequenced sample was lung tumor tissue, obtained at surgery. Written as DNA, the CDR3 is TGTGCCAGCAGCTCATGGGGTGACAATGAGCAGTTCTTC. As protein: CASSSWGDNEQFF.